These 17 T cell receptor beta chains originate from one sample sequenced in a study of blood T cell repertoires in COVID-19. Method: immunoSEQ multiplex PCR; TCRdb's copy keeps in-frame clones and lacks some. Counted here are about 210,000 clones, roughly 75% occurring once; the ten biggest clones make up 7.2%. Sequencing was done on a sample of peripheral blood. The receptors here all came from a woman in her seventies with acute or convalescent COVID-19.

J is TRBJ2-1 and V is TRBV3-1 (or the pseudogene TRBV3-2), with 11 nucleotides matching TRBD2. This CDR3 is 15 amino acids long. Trimming cost V 4 bases and J 3 bases; bases outside gene matches: 2. The V gene's germline CDR1 is LGHDT and CDR2 YNNKEL (reference sequence). The CDR3: CASSRGTSGYNEQFF. CDR3 nucleotide sequence: TGTGCCAGCAGCCGGGGGACTAGCGGCTACAATGAGCAGTTCTTC.

The J gene is TRBJ1-1, the V gene TRBV4-2, with 7 bases identical to TRBD1. In germline, CDR1 is LGHNA, CDR2 YNFKEQ. V lost 5 bases to trimming and J lost 0 bases; unmatched junction nucleotides: 6. CDR3 length equals 15 residues. The CDR3 nucleotides are TGTGCCAGCAGCAGGACGACAGGGCTGAACACTGAAGCTTTCTTT. Translated: CASSRTTGLNTEAFF.

V and J are TRBV10-3 and TRBJ1-3, with D possibly matching TRBD1 (5 bases). This CDR3 comprises 17 residues. V dropped 3 bases and J dropped 0 bases, with 15 bases sitting between them. Per germline, CDR1 ENHRY and CDR2 SYGVKD. The chain's CDR3 is CAISDLTAVSSGNTIYF. The CDR3 DNA reads as TGTGCCATCAGTGACCTGACAGCCGTCTCCTCTGGAAACACCATATATTTT.

The chain carries TRBV30 and TRBJ1-2, with D perhaps TRBD1 (5 bases). Germline V lookup: CDR1 GTSNPN, CDR2 SVGIG (reference sequence). The V end was cut by 3 bases, the J end by 2 bases, with 16 bases between. The CDR3 covers 15 residues. CDR3 in DNA: TGTGCCTGGAGCACCGTCAGGGTGACCAACTATGGCTACACCTTC. This gives the protein CAWSTVRVTNYGYTF.

In this sample, this clone is hyperexpanded (1% or more). This same CDR3 is encoded by further DNA sequences in the sample. V and J are TRBV24-1 and TRBJ2-3; 7 bases map to TRBD2. CDR3 length: 14 amino acids. Losses at the gene ends were 3 bases for V and 1 base for J; bases not matched to a gene: 0. Germline V lookup: CDR1 KGHDR, CDR2 SFDVKD. In nucleotides, the CDR3 is TGTGCCACCAGTGATCTAGCGGGCACAGATACGCAGTATTTT. It is translated as CATSDLAGTDTQYF.

The CDR3 sequence is CASSFPGGGYTF. The CDR3 bases are TGTGCCAGCAGCTTCCCAGGGGGTGGCTACACCTTC. The genes are TRBV11-2 and TRBJ1-2; 7 nucleotides agree with TRBD1. The V segment lost 3 bases and the J segment 7 bases; nucleotides outside the gene matches: 2. CDR1 and CDR2 (germline): SGHAT, FQNNGV. This CDR3 region has 12 residues.

The CDR3 nucleotides are TGTGCCAGCAGTTACTCGACAAGTCCGGGACAGTCCAGCACAGATACGCAGTATTTT. It is translated as CASSYSTSPGQSSTDTQYF. This sequence joins TRBV6-2 or TRBV6-3 and TRBJ2-3; 7 positions agree with TRBD1. The junction had 12 bases not matched to a gene; V was cut back by 0 bases and J by 0 bases. The V gene's germline CDR1 is MNHEY and CDR2 SVGEGT. The CDR3 spans 19 residues.

CDR3 coding DNA: TGTGCCTGGAGGGGGAGCTGGACCTCGATCAGCACAGATACGCAGTATTTT. Translating gives CAWRGSWTSISTDTQYF. The chain uses TRBV30 and TRBJ2-3; D is possibly TRBD2 (5 bases). The V end was cut by 3 bases, the J end by 0 bases, with 19 bases between. The CDR3 totals 17 residues. Germline lookup yields CDR1 GTSNPN and CDR2 SVGIG (reference sequence).

The CDR3 region is CASSFTGANVLTF. DNA for the CDR3: TGTGCCAGTAGCTTTACTGGGGCCAACGTCCTGACTTTC. The V and J genes are TRBV19 and TRBJ2-6, with D unclear. The CDR3 covers 13 residues. The germline gives CDR1 LNHDA, CDR2 SQIVND (reference sequence). Trimming stripped 6 bases from V and 2 bases from J, with 5 bases between.

V gene TRBV7-2 combines with J gene TRBJ1-6; no clear D. CDR3 length equals 13 residues. The germline gives CDR1 SGHTA, CDR2 FQGNSA. The V end lost 5 bases, the J end lost 7 bases, and 9 bases lay between the germline ends. This CDR3 is CASSPLSNSPLHF. CDR3 sequence (DNA): TGTGCCAGCAGCCCCCTGTCGAATTCACCCCTCCACTTT.

The chain links TRBV5-5 to TRBJ1-5; D call uncertain. Trimming took off 1 base at V and 7 bases at J, with 12 bases between the two ends. Per germline, CDR1 SGHKS and CDR2 YYEKEE (reference sequence). There are 14 residues in the CDR3. CDR3 in amino acids: CASSLSGVGQPQHF. Written as DNA, the CDR3 is TGTGCCAGCAGCTTGTCCGGGGTGGGCCAGCCCCAGCATTTT.

This chain uses TRBV29-1 with TRBJ1-2; D unresolved. Trimming removed 7 bases from V and 8 bases from J, with 20 bases in between. The CDR3 consists of 13 residues. CDR1 is SQVTM, CDR2 ANQGSEA, per germline. In DNA form, the CDR3 reads TGCAGCGCAACTAAGGAAGATGTAGGCGGCTACACCTTC. As protein: CSATKEDVGGYTF.

V gene TRBV27 combines with J gene TRBJ2-1, with 15 positions matching TRBD2. This CDR3 has 20 amino acids. The V gene's germline CDR1 is MNHEY and CDR2 SMNVEV (reference sequence). The trim removed 4 bases at V and 0 bases at J, leaving 10 bases unmatched. As DNA, the CDR3 is TGTGCCAGCAGTTCCCGGACTAGCGGGGGGGCCATATCCTCCTACAATGAGCAGTTCTTC. Translated: CASSSRTSGGAISSYNEQFF.

This clone showed up just a few times. The chain links TRBV5-1 to TRBJ2-1; TRBD2 is a possible D gene (7 bases). The V end was cut by 7 bases, the J end by 1 base, with 18 bases between. Germline CDR1 is SGHRS and CDR2 is YFSETQ. This CDR3 has 16 residues. The CDR3 reads CASRRGGGLSYNEQFF. The CDR3 DNA is TGCGCCAGCCGGAGGGGCGGGGGCCTTTCCTACAATGAGCAGTTCTTC.

This clone was detected only a few times. The CDR3 spells CASSFDGAGQYF. CDR3 coding DNA: TGTGCCAGCAGTTTCGATGGGGCTGGGCAGTACTTC. The genes are TRBV7-2 and TRBJ2-7, with D possibly being TRBD1 (5 bases). V dropped 6 bases and J dropped 9 bases, with 15 bases sitting between them. Germline V gene data show CDR1 as SGHTA and CDR2 as FQGNSA. The CDR3 loop spans 12 amino acids.

The chain carries TRBV5-1 and TRBJ1-4, with 7 bases that match TRBD1. The germline CDR1 and CDR2 sequences are SGHRS and YFSETQ. J gave up 7 bases and V 4 bases, and 7 bases lay outside the gene matches. CDR3 size: 14 residues. The CDR3 DNA is TGCGCCAGCAGCACAGGGGATCAAGGTGAAAAACTGTTTTTT. Its protein product is CASSTGDQGEKLFF.

The rearrangement joins TRBV19 to TRBJ1-5, with D possibly TRBD1 on 5 matching bases. The CDR3 totals 14 residues. The germline V gene has CDR1 LNHDA and CDR2 SQIVND (reference sequence). V shed 3 bases and J shed 1 base, with 7 bases lying between them. CDR3: CASSIGGSNQPQHF. The CDR3, as DNA: TGTGCCAGTAGTATTGGGGGGAGCAATCAGCCCCAGCATTTT.